This note documents a single T cell receptor (beta chain) sequence. This sample is part of a study of T cells in tumors after PD-1 blockade. Squamous cell carcinoma tissue after treatment was collected an average of 31 days into therapy. V was shortened by 4 bases and J by 4 bases, with 16 bases between the two germline ends. The CDR3 is 14 residues long. CDR1 and CDR2 from the germline V gene are SQVTM and ANQGSEA. Generated by immunoSEQ multiplex PCR, the TCRdb table keeps only in-frame clones and is missing some. The data hold 14,000 or so clones, with approximately 73% observed a single time. The source is a human donor with cutaneous squamous cell carcinoma. The rearrangement uses TRBV29-1 and TRBJ1-2, with D perhaps TRBD1 (5 bases). Source: tumor tissue, taken after anti-PD-1 treatment. The CDR3 loop reads CSVVGETAAYGYTF. The CDR3 region has the DNA TGCAGCGTTGTGGGAGAGACAGCCGCCTATGGCTACACCTTC.